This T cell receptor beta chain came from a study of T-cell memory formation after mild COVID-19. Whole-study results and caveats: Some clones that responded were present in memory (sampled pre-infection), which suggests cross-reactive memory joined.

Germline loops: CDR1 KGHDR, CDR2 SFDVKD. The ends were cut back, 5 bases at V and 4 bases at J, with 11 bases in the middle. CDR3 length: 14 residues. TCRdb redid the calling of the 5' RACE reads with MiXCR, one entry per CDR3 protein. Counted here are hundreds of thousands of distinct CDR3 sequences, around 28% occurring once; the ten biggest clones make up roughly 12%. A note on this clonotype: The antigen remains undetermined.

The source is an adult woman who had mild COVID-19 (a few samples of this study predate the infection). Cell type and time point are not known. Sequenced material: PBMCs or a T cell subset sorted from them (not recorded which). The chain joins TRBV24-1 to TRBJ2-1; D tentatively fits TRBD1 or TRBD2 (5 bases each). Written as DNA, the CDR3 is TGTGCCACCAGTGGAGGGGCCGCGTACAATGAGCAGTTCTTC. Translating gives CATSGGAAYNEQFF.